This T cell receptor (beta chain) was captured by sequencing in a study of shared clonotypes between healthy human individuals. Generated by immunoSEQ multiplex PCR, the TCRdb table keeps only in-frame clones and is missing some. The sample lists approximately 1,500,000 clones; under 99% were seen once. As concerns this clone: What it binds is unknown.

Deletions cut 7 bases from V and 3 bases from J, with 16 bases between. CDR3 length: 15 amino acids. CDR1 is MNHEY and CDR2 is SVGAGI in the germline V gene. Findings of the study overall: An effect of sequencing depth on clonotype sharing among donors was expected.

Healthy HIV-negative adults without recent acute infections or vaccinations served as donors. Both subsets, CD45RA+ naive and CD45RA-negative memory, were split from the CD4+ cells. The clonotype comes from a man aged 25-40 years in good health. The chain uses TRBV6-5 and TRBJ2-1; possible D gene TRBD2, 6 bases. Sequenced input: naive CD4+ T cells sorted from blood. The subset here: CD45RA+ positively selected. The chain's CDR3 is CASTGAEVGYNEQFF. CDR3 nucleotides: TGTGCCAGCACGGGAGCGGAGGTGGGCTACAATGAGCAGTTCTTC.